This T cell receptor (beta chain) was obtained from a study of cytomegalovirus exposure and HLA in healthy donors. Study outcomes and limitations: In a later analysis, several top co-occurrence clusters appeared linked to parvovirus B19, influenza, CMV and Epstein-Barr virus.

60 Vbeta and 13 Jbeta primers were used in PCR. Measured with immunoSEQ multiplex PCR; TCRdb has only the in-frame clones, and not every one. The sample has 75,000 to 80,000 clones, around 66% seen once. This clone was observed a few times. Its antigen is unidentified. The CDR3 has 15 amino acids. Germline CDR1 reads MDHEN; CDR2 reads SYDVKM. V shed 3 bases and J 3 bases; nucleotides not matched to a gene: 1. Sequences were obtained from PBMCs. This chain links TRBV28 with TRBJ2-5; 13 bases fit TRBD2. The source is a man aged 55 to 70 in good health and CMV-seropositive. As DNA, the CDR3 is TGTGCCAGCAGTTTTGGACTAGCGGGAGAAGAGACCCAGTACTTC. This encodes CASSFGLAGEETQYF.